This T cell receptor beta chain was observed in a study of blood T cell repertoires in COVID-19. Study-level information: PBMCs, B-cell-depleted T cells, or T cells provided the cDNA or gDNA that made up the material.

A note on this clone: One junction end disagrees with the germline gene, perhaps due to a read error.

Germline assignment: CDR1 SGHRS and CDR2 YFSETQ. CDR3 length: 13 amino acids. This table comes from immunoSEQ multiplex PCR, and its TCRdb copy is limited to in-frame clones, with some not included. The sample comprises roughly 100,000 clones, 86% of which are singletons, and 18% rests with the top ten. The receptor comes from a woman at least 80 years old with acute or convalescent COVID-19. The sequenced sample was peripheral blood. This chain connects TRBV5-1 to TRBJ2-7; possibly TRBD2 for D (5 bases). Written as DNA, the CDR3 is TGCGCCAGCAGGCTGAGGCTGGACGGGGTTAAGGACTTC. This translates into CASRLRLDGVKDF.